The T cell receptor beta chain described here comes from a study of Graves' ophthalmopathy and Graves' hyperthyroidism. Trimming left V 6 bases short and J 2 bases short, with 13 bases between. This CDR3 spans 14 amino acids. Germline V gives CDR1 SNHLY, CDR2 FYNNEI. Amplified TCR beta CDR3 regions were obtained using RNA transcripts as template. HTBI-primed first-round RT-PCR preceded second-round multiplex PCR. TCRdb reanalysed the multiplex PCR reads using MiXCR and keeps one entry per CDR3 protein. The sample yields 200,000 to 250,000 distinct CDR3 sequences, roughly 21% seen once. Sequencing was carried out using peripheral blood. This receptor was identified in a woman aged 45-60 years with Graves' ophthalmopathy. The V gene is TRBV2, the J gene TRBJ2-5, with unresolved D. CDR3 in amino acids: CASRATLLQETQYF. CDR3 coding DNA: TGTGCCAGCAGGGCTACGCTACTACAAGAGACCCAGTACTTC.